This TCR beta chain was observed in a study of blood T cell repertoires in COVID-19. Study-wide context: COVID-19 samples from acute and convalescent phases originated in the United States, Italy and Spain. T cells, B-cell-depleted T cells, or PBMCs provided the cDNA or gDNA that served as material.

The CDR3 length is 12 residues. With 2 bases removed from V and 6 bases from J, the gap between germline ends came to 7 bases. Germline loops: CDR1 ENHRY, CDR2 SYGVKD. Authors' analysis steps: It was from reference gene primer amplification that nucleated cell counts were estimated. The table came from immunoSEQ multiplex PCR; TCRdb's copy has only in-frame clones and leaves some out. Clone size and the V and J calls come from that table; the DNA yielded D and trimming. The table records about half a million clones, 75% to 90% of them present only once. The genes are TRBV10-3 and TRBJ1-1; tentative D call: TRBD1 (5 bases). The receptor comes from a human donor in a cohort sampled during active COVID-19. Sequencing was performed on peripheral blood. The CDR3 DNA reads TGTGCCATCAGTGAGGGAGGGGCTGAAGCTTTCTTT. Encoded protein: CAISEGGAEAFF.